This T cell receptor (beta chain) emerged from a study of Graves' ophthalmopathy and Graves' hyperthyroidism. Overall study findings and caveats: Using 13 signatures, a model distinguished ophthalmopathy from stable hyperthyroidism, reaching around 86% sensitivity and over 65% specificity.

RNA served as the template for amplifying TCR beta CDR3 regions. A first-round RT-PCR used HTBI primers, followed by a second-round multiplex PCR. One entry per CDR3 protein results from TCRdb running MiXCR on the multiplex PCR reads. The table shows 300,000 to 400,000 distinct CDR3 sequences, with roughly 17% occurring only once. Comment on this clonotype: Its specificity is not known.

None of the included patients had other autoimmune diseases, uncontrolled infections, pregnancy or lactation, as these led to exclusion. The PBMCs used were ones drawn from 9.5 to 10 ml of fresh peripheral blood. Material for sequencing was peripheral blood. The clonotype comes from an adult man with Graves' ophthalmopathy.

The DNA of the CDR3 is TGTGCCAGCTCACCAGTAGATACCACCGGGGAGCTGTTTTTT. Residues: CASSPVDTTGELFF. V usage is TRBV18 and J usage is TRBJ2-2; D gene ambiguous. Germline V gene data show CDR1 as KGHSH and CDR2 as LQKENI. V dropped 2 bases and J dropped 4 bases, with 8 bases sitting between them. CDR3 length: 14 amino acids. Full variable domain (outside the CDR3, taken from reference TRBV18 and TRBJ2-2): NAGVMQNPRHLVRRRGQEARLRCSPMKGHSHVYWYRQLPEEGLKFMVYLQKENIIDESGMPKERFSAEFPKEGPSILRIQQVVRGDSAAYFCASSPVDTTGELFFGEGSRLTVL.